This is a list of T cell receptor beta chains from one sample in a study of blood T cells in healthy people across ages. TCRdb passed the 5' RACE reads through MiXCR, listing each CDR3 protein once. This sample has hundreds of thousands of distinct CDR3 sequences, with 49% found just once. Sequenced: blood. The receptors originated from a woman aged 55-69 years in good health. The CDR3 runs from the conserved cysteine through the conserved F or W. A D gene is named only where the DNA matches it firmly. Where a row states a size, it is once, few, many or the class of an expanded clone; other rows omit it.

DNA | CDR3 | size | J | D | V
TGTGCCAGCAGTTCTAGAATCGACAGTTTCGAAGGCTACACCTTC | CASSSRIDSFEGYTF | few | TRBJ1-2 | - | TRBV6-6
TGTGCCAGCAGTGACACAGGGACAGGTTCCTACGAGCAGTACTTC | CASSDTGTGSYEQYF | - | TRBJ2-7 | TRBD1 | TRBV2
TGCGCCAGCAGCCAATTTCGTGAGCAGTACTTC | CASSQFREQYF | few | TRBJ2-4 | - | TRBV4-1
TGTGCCAGCAGCTCGGGACAGGGTATCCACGAGCAGTACTTC | CASSSGQGIHEQYF | few | TRBJ2-7 | TRBD1 | TRBV7-2
TGTGCCTGGAGTGTAGGCAGGCCTGGCTCCTACGAGCAGTACTTC | CAWSVGRPGSYEQYF | - | TRBJ2-7 | - | TRBV30
TGCAGCGCCTCTAGCGGGATTGAGACCCAGTACTTC | CSASSGIETQYF | few | TRBJ2-5 | TRBD2 | TRBV29-1
TGTGCCAGCAGTTTGGGACTAGCGGGAGCCCCCTCCTACAATGAGCAGTTCTTC | CASSLGLAGAPSYNEQFF | - | TRBJ2-1 | TRBD2 | TRBV28
TGTGCCAGCAGCCAAGGGGGAGTCTCTGGGGCCAACGTCCTGACTTTC | CASSQGGVSGANVLTF | - | TRBJ2-6 | - | TRBV3-1
TGTGCCAGCAGCTTAGGGTTTGGGCGTACGCAGTATTTT | CASSLGFGRTQYF | few | TRBJ2-3 | - | TRBV7-2
TGTGCCAGCAGTTTTCAGGAAAGGGTTTTTGGGACCGGGGAGTTGTTTTTT | CASSFQERVFGTGELFF | - | TRBJ2-2 | - | TRBV28
TGTGCCACCAGTGCTCGGAATGAGCAGTTCTTC | CATSARNEQFF | - | TRBJ2-1 | - | TRBV24-1
TGCAGTGCAATTCCGGGACAGGGTGTCCAAGAGACCCAGTACTTC | CSAIPGQGVQETQYF | - | TRBJ2-5 | TRBD1 | TRBV20-1
TGTGCCACCAGTGACTCCCAAGAGACGGGAGATACGCAGTATTTT | CATSDSQETGDTQYF | few | TRBJ2-3 | - | TRBV24-1
TGCAGCGTTGTGGGCGTGTCGTTCAATGAGCAGTTCTTC | CSVVGVSFNEQFF | few | TRBJ2-1 | - | TRBV29-1
TGTGCCAGCAGCTCCGTGGGGGGCGACTATGGCTACACCTTC | CASSSVGGDYGYTF | - | TRBJ1-2 | - | TRBV11-2
TGTGCCAGCGCTCCCACGACACTGGAGACCCAGTACTTC | CASAPTTLETQYF | - | TRBJ2-5 | - | TRBV5-6
TGTGCCATCAGTGAGTCCCGGGACGGCTACGAGCAGTACTTC | CAISESRDGYEQYF | - | TRBJ2-7 | - | TRBV10-3
TGTGCCAGCAGCCGTGCCCTAGCGGGAGGGACAGATACGCAGTATTTT | CASSRALAGGTDTQYF | - | TRBJ2-3 | TRBD2 | TRBV7-2
TGTGCCAGCAGTCGTCTAGGTGGGGCCAACGTCCTGACTTTC | CASSRLGGANVLTF | few | TRBJ2-6 | - | TRBV6-6
TGTGCCAGCAGTGTGGGACAGGGGAACGAGCAGTACTTC | CASSVGQGNEQYF | many | TRBJ2-7 | TRBD1 | TRBV12-3/TRBV12-4
TGCGCCAGCAGCGTGGGGTCAGGGAGCGCTGAAGCTTTCTTT | CASSVGSGSAEAFF | once | TRBJ1-1 | - | TRBV5-1